Presented here are 5 T cell receptor beta chains from one specimen sequenced in a study of cytomegalovirus exposure and HLA in healthy donors (dated by TCRdb to the late 2010s). The library relied on the immunoSEQ multiplex PCR assay. For the multiplex PCR, a mixture combining 60 forward primers for TCR Vbeta segments and 13 reverse primers for TCR Jbeta segments was used. The table was pulled from immuneACCESS by TCRdb, which kept in-frame rearrangements only. Such tables lose some clones; where checked, under half of the loss comes from unresolved V genes, and the rest has no known cause. The sample table contains roughly 110,000 clones; only one count was recorded for almost 70% of them. Roughly 9% of the sample is taken by the ten largest. The material sequenced was PBMCs. These receptors came from a man aged 25 to 40 in good health and CMV-seropositive.

The chain couples TRBV10-2 to TRBJ1-1, with D uncertain. With 6 bases removed from V and 1 base from J, the gap between germline ends came to 12 bases. The CDR3 is made up of 14 amino acids. Germline loops: CDR1 WSHSY, CDR2 SAAADI. The CDR3 sequence: CASSFGETNTEAFF. CDR3 bases: TGCGCCAGCAGCTTTGGAGAAACGAACACTGAAGCTTTCTTT.

J is TRBJ2-7 and V is TRBV5-5; tentative D call: TRBD2 (5 bases). The CDR3 is 15 amino acids. Germline V lookup: CDR1 SGHKS, CDR2 YYEKEE (reference sequence). Trimming took 2 bases from V and 6 from J, leaving 18 bases between them. The CDR3 region has the DNA TGTGCCAGCAGCTTAAGTGCGCTAGCAGTTGGCGAGCAGTACGTC. Residues: CASSLSALAVGEQYV.

This clone was counted between two and nine times. The chain uses TRBV5-1 and TRBJ2-1, with 9 bases aligning to TRBD1. The CDR3 loop spans 17 amino acids. The V and J ends lost 4 bases and 0 bases, in that order; junction bases with no gene match: 8. Germline-derived CDR1 and CDR2 are SGHRS and YFSETQ. The CDR3 DNA reads as TGCGCCAGCAGCACGATACAGGGGGCGGGCTCCTACAATGAGCAGTTCTTC. This codes for CASSTIQGAGSYNEQFF.

The rearrangement uses TRBV7-3 and TRBJ2-3; D may be TRBD2 (5 bases). The length of the CDR3 is 16 residues. Germline-derived CDR1 and CDR2 are SGHTA and FQGTGA. Trimming removed 3 bases from V and 2 bases from J, with 15 bases in between. This CDR3 is CASSFGIEGVTDTQYF. Here the CDR3 DNA reads TGTGCCAGCAGCTTTGGGATAGAGGGTGTCACAGATACGCAGTATTTT. Supplemented by reference TRBV7-3 and TRBJ2-3, the full variable domain reads GAGVSQTPSNKVTEKGKYVELRCDPISGHTALYWYRQSLGQGPEFLIYFQGTGAADDSGLPNDRFFAVRPEGSVSTLKIQRTERGDSAVYLCASSFGIEGVTDTQYFGPGTRLTVL.

This clone occurred a few times. The CDR3 bases are TGCGCCAGCAGCTTCCTGGGGAGGGGGGTTGAAGCTTTCTTT. Its protein product is CASSFLGRGVEAFF. The rearrangement joins TRBV5-1 to TRBJ1-1; tentatively, D is TRBD1 (6 bases). CDR3 length equals 14 residues. Germline lookup yields CDR1 SGHRS and CDR2 YFSETQ. Deletions cut 2 bases from V and 7 bases from J, with 15 bases between.